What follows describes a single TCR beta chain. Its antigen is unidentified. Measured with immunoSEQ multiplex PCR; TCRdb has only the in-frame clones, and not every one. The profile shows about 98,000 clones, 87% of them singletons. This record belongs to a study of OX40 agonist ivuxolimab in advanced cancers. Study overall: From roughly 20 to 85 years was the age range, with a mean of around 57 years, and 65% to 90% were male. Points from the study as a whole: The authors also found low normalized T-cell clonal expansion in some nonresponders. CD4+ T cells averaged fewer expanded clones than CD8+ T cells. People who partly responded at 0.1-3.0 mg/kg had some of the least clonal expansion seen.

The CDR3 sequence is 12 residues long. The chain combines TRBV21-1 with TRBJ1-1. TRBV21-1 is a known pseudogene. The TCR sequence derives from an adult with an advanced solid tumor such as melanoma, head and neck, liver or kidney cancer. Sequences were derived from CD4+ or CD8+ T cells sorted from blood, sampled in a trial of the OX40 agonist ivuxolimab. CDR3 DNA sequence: TGTGCCAGCAGTTCTCCGAACACTGAAGCTTTCTTT. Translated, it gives CASSSPNTEAFF.